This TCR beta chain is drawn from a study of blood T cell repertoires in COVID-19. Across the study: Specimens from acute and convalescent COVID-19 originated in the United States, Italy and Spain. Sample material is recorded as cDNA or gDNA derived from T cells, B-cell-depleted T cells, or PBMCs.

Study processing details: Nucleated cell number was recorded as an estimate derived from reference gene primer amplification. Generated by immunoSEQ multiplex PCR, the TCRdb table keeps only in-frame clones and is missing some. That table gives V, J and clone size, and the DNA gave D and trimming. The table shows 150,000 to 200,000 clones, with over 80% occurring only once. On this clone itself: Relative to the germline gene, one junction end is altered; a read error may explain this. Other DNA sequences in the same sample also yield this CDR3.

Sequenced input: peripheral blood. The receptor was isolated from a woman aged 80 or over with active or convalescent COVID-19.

The CDR3 protein is CASSPTSSSYEQYF. CDR3 nucleotide sequence: TGTGCCAGCAGCCCTACTAGTAGCTCCTACGAGCAGTACTTT. This sequence joins TRBV4-2 and TRBJ2-7, with TRBD2 as a possible D gene (5 bases). The CDR3 runs 14 residues. Germline lookup yields CDR1 LGHNA and CDR2 YNFKEQ.